The clone carrying this TCR beta chain was seen many times. Germline V lookup: CDR1 SGHVS, CDR2 FNYEAQ. The CDR3 sequence is 15 residues long. V lost 5 bases and J 4 bases, leaving 16 bases between the germline ends. This entry belongs to a study of T cell repertoires in cytomegalovirus infection. Via MiXCR, TCRdb re-called the reads, giving one row per CDR3 protein. Of hundreds of thousands of distinct CDR3 sequences detected, less than 40% appear once; the ten largest clones hold around 2.8%. Sequenced: PBMCs. The genes are TRBV7-6 and TRBJ2-3; D may match TRBD1 or TRBD2 (5 bases each). The sequence derives from a human donor in good health (CMV status not recorded). Some clones in this sample may be carry-over from other donors' samples. As DNA, the CDR3 is TGTGCCAGCAGCGCCGCGATGGGACGATCAGATACGCAGTATTTT. Its translation: CASSAAMGRSDTQYF.